These 18 T cell receptor beta chains share one sample of origin, sequenced in a study of blood T cell repertoires in COVID-19. Clones were sequenced by immunoSEQ multiplex PCR, and TCRdb holds only the in-frame ones, with some missing. This sample has 45,000 to 55,000 clones; roughly 87% occur once, and the top ten carry about 3.1%. The sample consisted of peripheral blood. These receptors all come from a human donor in a cohort sampled during active COVID-19.

This clone came up once. This chain joins TRBV5-1 and TRBJ1-6; D is possibly TRBD1 (5 bases). From germline, CDR1 is SGHRS and CDR2 YFSETQ. Trimming removed 0 bases from V and 7 bases from J, with 11 bases in between. The CDR3 sequence is 15 residues long. CDR3 coding DNA: TGCGCCAGCAGCTTGGATAAGGGGCGCAATTCACCCCTCCACTTT. Its protein product is CASSLDKGRNSPLHF.

J is TRBJ2-1 and V is TRBV5-1; TRBD1 matches at 7 bases. The CDR3 is made up of 15 amino acids. J was trimmed by 3 bases and V by 4 bases; bases with no gene match: 7. Per the germline V gene, CDR1 is SGHRS and CDR2 is YFSETQ. The DNA for the CDR3 is TGCGCCAGCAGCCCACAGGGGCTAAACTACAATGAGCAGTTCTTC. Its protein is CASSPQGLNYNEQFF.

The rearrangement uses TRBV5-4 and TRBJ2-5; the match to TRBD2 covers 8 bases. V shed 0 bases and J 5 bases; nucleotides not matched to a gene: 3. Germline-derived CDR1 and CDR2 are SGHNT and YYREEE (reference sequence). The CDR3 length is 14 residues. The DNA of the CDR3 is TGTGCCAGCAGCTTGGCACCTAGCGGGGAGACCCAGTACTTC. It encodes CASSLAPSGETQYF.

V gene TRBV5-6 combines with J gene TRBJ2-7, with a possible D match to TRBD2 (5 bases). The V gene lost 0 bases and the J gene lost 0 bases, with 7 bases spanning the gap. Germline-derived CDR1 and CDR2 are SGHDT and YYEEEE. The CDR3 spans 14 residues. CDR3 bases: TGTGCCAGCAGCTTGGGACTAATCTCCTACGAGCAGTACTTC. Its protein is CASSLGLISYEQYF.

The rearrangement joins TRBV3-1 (or the pseudogene TRBV3-2) to TRBJ2-3, with 14 bases fitting TRBD2. Per germline, CDR1 LGHDT and CDR2 YNNKEL (reference sequence). Unmatched junction bases numbered 3, after V lost 5 bases and J lost 2 bases. CDR3 length: 16 residues. The CDR3 loop is CASSGTSGSFTDTQYF. For the CDR3, the DNA is TGTGCCAGCAGCGGGACTAGCGGGAGCTTCACAGATACGCAGTATTTT.

The CDR3 spells CASSQRPVAGGPGGQFF. In DNA form, the CDR3 reads TGCGCCAGCAGCCAAAGACCCGTAGCGGGAGGGCCGGGGGGGCAGTTCTTC. This chain uses TRBV4-1 with TRBJ2-1; TRBD2 matches 11 bases. The germline gives CDR1 MGHRA, CDR2 YSYEKL. V dropped 2 bases and J dropped 12; count of bases not matched to a gene: 15. The CDR3 has 17 residues.

The gene calls are TRBV4-1 and TRBJ2-2, with 13 positions matching TRBD2. The CDR3 length is 20 residues. CDR1 is MGHRA and CDR2 is YSYEKL in the germline V gene. Trimming cost V 3 bases and J 5 bases; bases outside gene matches: 15. CDR3 region: CASSHPGLAGAFLRTGELFF. Written as DNA, the CDR3 is TGCGCCAGCAGCCACCCTGGACTAGCGGGAGCCTTCCTTAGAACCGGGGAGCTGTTTTTT.

The chain links TRBV6-4 to TRBJ2-2; possible D gene TRBD2, 6 bases. Germline values: CDR1 MRHNA, CDR2 SNTAGT. Trimming removed 0 bases at V and 1 base at J, with 6 bases between. This CDR3 has 15 residues. DNA of the CDR3: TGTGCCAGCAGTGACTCTAGCGGGAACACCGGGGAGCTGTTTTTT. Amino acids: CASSDSSGNTGELFF.

The V and J genes are TRBV28 and TRBJ2-6; 8 bases match TRBD2. This CDR3 region has 18 residues. Germline V gene data show CDR1 as MDHEN and CDR2 as SYDVKM. With V trimmed by 7 bases and J by 2 bases, 13 bases remained unmatched. CDR3 sequence reads: CASIRGGVGRTGANVLTF. In nucleotides, the CDR3 is TGTGCCAGCATTCGGGGGGGGGTAGGGCGGACTGGGGCCAACGTCCTGACTTTC.

The J gene is TRBJ2-7, the V gene TRBV2; no clear D gene. Trimming left V 8 bases short and J 2 bases short, with 4 bases between. The CDR3 has 10 amino acids. CDR1 is SNHLY, CDR2 FYNNEI, per germline. The CDR3 nucleotides are TGTGCCAGCGGCACCTACGAGCAGTACTTC. Translation: CASGTYEQYF.

The chain employs TRBV24-1 and TRBJ1-2; D might be TRBD1 (6 bases). CDR1 and CDR2 (germline): KGHDR, SFDVKD. The CDR3 runs to 13 residues. V was trimmed by 4 bases and J by 8 bases, leaving 13 bases between them. The CDR3 region has the DNA TGTGCCACCAGTGAGGCCCCAGGGGCGGGCTACACCTTC. It codes for CATSEAPGAGYTF.

This chain uses TRBV11-2 with TRBJ1-1; D gene ambiguous. CDR1 is SGHAT, CDR2 FQNNGV, per germline. The V end was cut by 5 bases, the J end by 4 bases, with 14 bases between. The CDR3 is 14 amino acids. The CDR3 protein is CASSPQRAGTEAFF. DNA for the CDR3: TGTGCCAGCAGCCCCCAGAGGGCCGGCACTGAAGCTTTCTTT.

This rearrangement joins TRBV5-6 to TRBJ2-5; TRBD2 agrees at 11 bases. Germline V gene sequence: CDR1 SGHDT, CDR2 YYEEEE. The length of the CDR3 is 16 residues. V was clipped by 4 bases and J by 2 bases; unmatched bases: 7. This chain's CDR3 is CASSPGSSGRQETQYF. CDR3 in DNA: TGTGCCAGCAGCCCGGGGTCTAGCGGGAGGCAAGAGACCCAGTACTTC.

The J gene is TRBJ1-2, the V gene TRBV28, with 9 bases lining up with TRBD1. CDR1 is MDHEN and CDR2 is SYDVKM in the germline V gene. The trim removed 6 bases at V and 5 bases at J, leaving 10 bases unmatched. The CDR3 length is 15 residues. In nucleotides, the CDR3 is TGTGCCAGCAGCCGTTCCGGGACAGGGATGTATGGCTACACCTTC. Its translation: CASSRSGTGMYGYTF.

This sequence joins TRBV6-5 and TRBJ2-3; D not certain. The germline CDR1 and CDR2 sequences are MNHEY and SVGAGI. With 0 bases removed from V and 5 bases from J, the gap between germline ends came to 6 bases. The CDR3 sequence is 13 residues long. The CDR3 is CASSYSGLDTQYF. The CDR3 nucleotides are TGTGCCAGCAGTTACTCGGGCTTAGATACGCAGTATTTT.

This clone was counted a few times. This sequence joins TRBV5-4 and TRBJ2-1; no clear D gene. The V gene's germline CDR1 is SGHNT and CDR2 YYREEE (reference sequence). This CDR3 comprises 15 residues. V was cut by 0 bases and J by 0 bases, with 7 bases left in between. The CDR3 here is CASSLESSSYNEQFF. Written as DNA, the CDR3 is TGTGCCAGCAGCTTGGAGTCGAGCTCCTACAATGAGCAGTTCTTC. The full variable domain, with the rest looked up from reference TRBV5-4 and TRBJ2-1, is ETGVTQSPTHLIKTRGQQVTLRCSSQSGHNTVSWYQQALGQGPQFIFQYYREEENGRGNFPPRFSGLQFPNYSSELNVNALELDDSALYLCASSLESSSYNEQFFGPGTRLTVL.

This clone was seen just once. The chain has TRBV18 and TRBJ1-1; 8 bases are shared with TRBD1. Looked up from germline, CDR1 is KGHSH and CDR2 is LQKENI. This CDR3 comprises 16 residues. V lost 4 bases, J lost 3 bases, and 10 bases stayed unmatched. The CDR3: CASSLPRDRLDTEAFF. Written as DNA, the CDR3 is TGTGCCAGCTCACTACCCAGGGACAGGTTGGACACTGAAGCTTTCTTT.

This sequence joins TRBV5-1 and TRBJ2-7; D remains unclear. The germline CDR1 and CDR2 sequences are SGHRS and YFSETQ. The CDR3 runs to 13 residues. V was clipped by 2 bases and J by 3 bases, with 9 bases between them. The CDR3 region is CASSFDNNYEQYF. The CDR3 nucleotides are TGCGCCAGCAGCTTTGACAACAACTACGAGCAGTACTTC.